This record looks at one T cell receptor (beta chain) sequence and its context. As handled by the study authors: The authors estimated nucleated cell counts from reference gene primer amplification. This table comes from immunoSEQ multiplex PCR, and its TCRdb copy is limited to in-frame clones, with some not included. V, J and clone size are those of that table, while D and trimming were read from the DNA. The table has roughly 50,000 clones, more than 80% seen once. The CDR3 contains 15 residues. The ends were cut back, 0 bases at V and 2 bases at J, with 11 bases in the middle. Per the germline V gene, CDR1 is LGHNA and CDR2 is YSLEER. These data come from a study of blood T cell repertoires in COVID-19. Study-wide background: The study drew acute and convalescent COVID-19 samples from the United States, Italy and Spain. Sample material is recorded as cDNA or gDNA derived from T cells, B-cell-depleted T cells, or PBMCs.

The sample comprised peripheral blood. This clonotype was sampled from a human donor in a cohort sampled during active COVID-19. The chain carries TRBV4-3 and TRBJ2-7; D uncertain. The CDR3 protein is CASSQDLFRTYEQYF. Written as DNA, the CDR3 is TGCGCCAGCAGCCAAGACTTATTTAGAACCTACGAGCAGTACTTC.